This entry features one T cell receptor beta chain sequence. Its target is not known. With a J-beta primer mix and a sample-barcoded 5' primer, a second PCR ran 7 to 11 cycles. Each CDR3 protein gets one entry after TCRdb re-called the 5' RACE reads with MiXCR. The sample holds about 1,800,000 distinct CDR3 sequences, 25% to 30% seen once. The ends lost 2 bases at V and 0 bases at J; junction bases unmatched: 3. CDR1 and CDR2 from the germline V gene are DFQATT and SNEGSKA (reference sequence). This CDR3 is 14 amino acids long. Aged roughly 6 to 95, donors were systemically healthy Caucasians from Russia. This sample stems from a study of blood T cells in healthy people across ages. As for the study in general: For every two T cells, template switching captured about one barcoded beta molecule. Study-level points and caveats: Diversity estimated from one million T cells was considered an underestimate. There was no known CMV status for donors, so expanded clonotype changes were possibly confounded.

The TCR sequence derives from a woman in her 30s in good health. The rearrangement joins TRBV20-1 to TRBJ1-2; 7 bases fit TRBD1. The specimen sequenced was blood. The CDR3 DNA follows: TGCAGTGCTAGATCGGGGACAGCTAACTATGGCTACACCTTC. This sequence encodes CSARSGTANYGYTF.